This TCR beta chain was recorded in a study of CD8 T cells in Susac syndrome. Reverse transcription of roughly 0.5 to 1 ug RNA was performed with random hexamers. TCRdb reprocessed the immunoSEQ multiplex PCR reads with MiXCR, giving one entry per CDR3 protein. The sample shows roughly 140,000 distinct CDR3 sequences, approximately 96% of them seen only once. Trimming cost V 9 bases and J 2 bases, with 13 bases left between them. This CDR3 is 13 amino acids long. Germline CDR1 and CDR2: LNHNV and YYDKDF (reference sequence). This sequence originates from a human donor with Susac syndrome. The sample was CD4+ T cells from PBMCs. The chain employs TRBV15 and TRBJ1-2, with D unclear. This CDR3 is CATSISANYGYTF. CDR3 DNA: TGTGCCACTTCCATTTCGGCGAACTATGGCTACACCTTC.